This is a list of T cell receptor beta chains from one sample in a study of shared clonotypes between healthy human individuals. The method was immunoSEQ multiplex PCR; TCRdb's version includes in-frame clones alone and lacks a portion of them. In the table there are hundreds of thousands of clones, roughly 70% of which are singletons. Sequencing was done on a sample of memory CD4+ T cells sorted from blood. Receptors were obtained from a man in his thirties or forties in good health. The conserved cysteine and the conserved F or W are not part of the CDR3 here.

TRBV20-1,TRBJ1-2,SAPPRGYT
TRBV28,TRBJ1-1,ASRAGGLTEAF
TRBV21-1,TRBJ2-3,ASSLTGSCAQY
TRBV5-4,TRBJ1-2,ASSPGQNRESTYGYT
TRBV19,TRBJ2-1,ASSIPGTSGSYEQF
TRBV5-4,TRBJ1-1,ASSYPQGVKDTEAF
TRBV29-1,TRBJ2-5,SGKGLQETQY
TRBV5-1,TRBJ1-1,ASSPGRGAF
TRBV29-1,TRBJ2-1,SVTPPSCENEQF
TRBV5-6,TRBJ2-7,ASSLKGDYSYEQY